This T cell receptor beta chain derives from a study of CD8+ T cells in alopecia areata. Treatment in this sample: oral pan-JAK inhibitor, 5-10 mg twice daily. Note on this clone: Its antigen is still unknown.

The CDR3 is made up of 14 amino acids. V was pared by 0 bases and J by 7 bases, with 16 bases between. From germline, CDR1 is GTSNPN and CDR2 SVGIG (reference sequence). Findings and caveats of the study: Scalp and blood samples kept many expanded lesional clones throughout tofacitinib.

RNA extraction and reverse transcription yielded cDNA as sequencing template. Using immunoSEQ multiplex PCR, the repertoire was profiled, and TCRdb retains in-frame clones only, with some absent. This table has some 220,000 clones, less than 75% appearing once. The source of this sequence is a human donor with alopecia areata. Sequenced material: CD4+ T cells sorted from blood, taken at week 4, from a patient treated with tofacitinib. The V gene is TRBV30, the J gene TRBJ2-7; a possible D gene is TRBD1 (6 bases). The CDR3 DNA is TGTGCCTGGAGTGTTGGGGCGACAGGCCGGGAGCAGTACTTC. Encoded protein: CAWSVGATGREQYF.